One sample yielded the 23 T cell receptor beta chains listed below, sequenced in a study of graft-versus-host responses after intestinal transplantation (TCRdb year 2021). The time point label, as the study defines it: cells obtained before transplantation from donor or recipient. The method behind the library was the immunoSEQ multiplex PCR assay. This is the immuneACCESS table as TCRdb keeps it, with only in-frame sequences that have V and J called. A part of the clones is gone; compared with another copy, unresolved V genes explain less than half, and the rest is unexplained. Recorded for this sample are 62,000 or so clones; roughly 90% of them occurred a single time. The top ten clones comprise roughly 1.6% of the sample. The antigens for these receptors are not known. Material: unstimulated CD8+ T cells sorted from spleen or lymph node cells, obtained before transplant. These receptors were collected from a human donor who was the organ donor for an intestinal transplant.

The rearrangement uses TRBV18 and TRBJ2-7, with 7 bases matching TRBD1. This CDR3 has 15 amino acids. From germline, CDR1 is KGHSH and CDR2 LQKENI. V lost 6 bases and J lost 0; bases outside the gene matches: 8. Here the CDR3 DNA reads TGTGCCAGCTCCCTTCTCAGGGGGTTCTCCTACGAGCAGTACTTC. The encoded protein is CASSLLRGFSYEQYF.

The J gene is TRBJ2-7, the V gene TRBV7-3; D possibly corresponds to TRBD2 (6 bases). V was shortened by 0 bases and J by 2 bases, with 11 bases between the two germline ends. From germline, CDR1 is SGHTA and CDR2 FQGTGA. The CDR3 has 15 residues. CDR3 region: CASSLTAGMPYEQYF. As DNA, the CDR3 is TGTGCCAGCAGCTTAACGGCGGGAATGCCCTACGAGCAGTACTTC.

This rearrangement joins TRBV9 to TRBJ1-6; D possibly corresponds to TRBD1 (6 bases). V lost 3 bases to trimming and J lost 4 bases, with 17 bases between them. CDR1 and CDR2 (germline): SGDLS, YYNGEE. The CDR3 extends over 17 amino acids. The CDR3 region is CASSDADSGPYNSPLHF. CDR3 nucleotide sequence: TGTGCCAGCAGCGACGCGGACAGTGGACCTTATAATTCACCCCTCCACTTT.

In its sample, this clone was seen a few times. The chain employs TRBV9 and TRBJ2-5, with D possibly matching TRBD2 (5 bases). Germline loops: CDR1 SGDLS, CDR2 YYNGEE. V shed 1 base and J shed 5 bases, with 12 bases lying between them. The CDR3 has 14 residues. The DNA of the CDR3 is TGTGCCAGCAGCGTAAATCGAGCGGCGGAGACCCAGTACTTC. It translates to CASSVNRAAETQYF.

The chain combines TRBV6-6 with TRBJ2-1, with 12 positions matching TRBD1. Germline-derived CDR1 and CDR2 are MNHNY and SVGAGI (reference sequence). Trimming took 2 bases from V and 9 from J; bases not matched to a gene: 8. This CDR3 region has 16 residues. CDR3 sequence reads: CASSYLWDRGLSEQFF. CDR3 nucleotides: TGTGCCAGCAGTTACCTTTGGGACAGGGGGCTAAGTGAGCAGTTCTTC.

The chain is built from TRBV7-2 and TRBJ2-7, with TRBD2 identical over 11 bases. Trimming at V came to 4 bases and at J to 0 bases, leaving 5 bases not matched to a gene. Germline V lookup: CDR1 SGHTA, CDR2 FQGNSA. The CDR3 totals 16 residues. CDR3 nucleotide sequence: TGTGCCAGCAGCTCTATTGGACTAGCGGGCTCCTACGAGCAGTACTTC. It encodes CASSSIGLAGSYEQYF. Combining the CDR3 with reference TRBV7-2 and TRBJ2-7 gives the whole variable domain GAGVSQSPSNKVTEKGKDVELRCDPISGHTALYWYRQSLGQGLEFLIYFQGNSAPDKSGLPSDRFSAERTGGSVSTLTIQRTQQEDSAVYLCASSSIGLAGSYEQYFGPGTRLTVT.

The J gene is TRBJ1-2, the V gene TRBV21-1. TRBV21-1 is designated a pseudogene. The length of the CDR3 is 14 residues. The CDR3 loop is CASSKGWRNYGYTF. In nucleotides, the CDR3 is TGTGCCAGCAGCAAAGGTTGGAGGAACTATGGCTACACCTTC.

The gene calls are TRBV6-5 and TRBJ1-3; 7 nucleotides agree with TRBD1. The CDR3 sequence is 14 residues long. With V trimmed by 6 bases and J by 2 bases, 4 bases remained unmatched. Germline CDR1 and CDR2: MNHEY and SVGAGI. The CDR3 here is CASSETGAGNTIYF. The CDR3 DNA sequence: TGTGCCAGCAGCGAAACAGGGGCTGGAAACACCATATATTTT.

The chain links TRBV6-1 to TRBJ1-5; 7 bases fit TRBD1. This CDR3 has 15 residues. After removal of 4 bases from V and 2 bases from J, the junction contained 5 bases not matched to a gene. Germline V gene data show CDR1 as MNHNS and CDR2 as SASEGT. CDR3 region: CASSADRAGNQPQHF. Here the CDR3 DNA reads TGTGCCAGCAGTGCCGACAGGGCTGGCAATCAGCCCCAGCATTTT.

This chain joins TRBV7-8 and TRBJ1-1; D is uncertain. Germline-derived CDR1 and CDR2 are SGHVS and FQNEAQ. V dropped 5 bases and J dropped 1 base, with 20 bases sitting between them. The CDR3 consists of 17 residues. CDR3 residues: CASSIPAWLDQNTEAFF. The DNA for the CDR3 is TGTGCCAGCAGCATACCCGCGTGGCTAGACCAGAACACTGAAGCTTTCTTT. The full variable domain, with the rest looked up from reference TRBV7-8 and TRBJ1-1, is GAGVSQSPRYKVAKRGQDVALRCDPISGHVSLFWYQQALGQGPEFLTYFQNEAQLDKSGLPSDRFFAERPEGSVSTLKIQRTQQEDSAVYLCASSIPAWLDQNTEAFFGQGTRLTVV.

The chain links TRBV28 to TRBJ2-7; TRBD2 agrees at 8 bases. Per germline, CDR1 MDHEN and CDR2 SYDVKM. Trimming cost V 4 bases and J 7 bases; bases outside gene matches: 6. The CDR3 sequence is 13 residues long. This chain's CDR3 is CASSSVTSGEQYF. CDR3 sequence (DNA): TGTGCCAGCAGTTCGGTTACTAGCGGTGAGCAGTACTTC.

V and J are TRBV5-5 and TRBJ2-1, with a weak D call TRBD2 (6 bases). Germline CDR1 SGHKS, CDR2 YYEKEE (reference sequence). Trimming pared 0 bases from V and 3 bases from J, leaving 10 bases between. The CDR3 length is 15 residues. Here the CDR3 DNA reads TGTGCCAGCAGCTTGGCGGCTAGCGACTACAATGAGCAGTTCTTC. Residues: CASSLAASDYNEQFF.

The V call is TRBV28, the J call TRBJ2-2; D perhaps matches TRBD1 (6 bases). This CDR3 spans 16 amino acids. The germline gives CDR1 MDHEN, CDR2 SYDVKM. Trimming took off 5 bases at V and 5 bases at J, with 18 bases between the two ends. DNA for the CDR3: TGTGCCAGCAGTACCGACAGGAGCCAGGGGACCGGGGAGCTGTTTTTT. Translating gives CASSTDRSQGTGELFF. The full variable domain, completed using reference TRBV28 and TRBJ2-2, is DVKVTQSSRYLVKRTGEKVFLECVQDMDHENMFWYRQDPGLGLRLIYFSYDVKMKEKGDIPEGYSVSREKKERFSLILESASTNQTSMYLCASSTDRSQGTGELFFGEGSRLTVL.

The V gene is TRBV9, the J gene TRBJ2-2; 7 nucleotides align to TRBD1. After removal of 4 bases from V and 6 bases from J, the junction contained 6 bases not matched to a gene. CDR1 is SGDLS and CDR2 is YYNGEE in the germline V gene. There are 14 residues in the CDR3. The CDR3 DNA reads as TGTGCCAGCAGCACCCGGGACAGCCCCGGGGAGCTGTTTTTT. Its protein is CASSTRDSPGELFF.

V gene TRBV7-6 combines with J gene TRBJ1-2, with 8 bases aligning to TRBD1. From germline, CDR1 is SGHVS and CDR2 FNYEAQ. The CDR3 loop spans 13 amino acids. V dropped 2 bases and J dropped 7; count of bases not matched to a gene: 3. CDR3 sequence reads: CASSLITGGGYTF. The CDR3 bases are TGTGCCAGCAGCTTAATCACAGGGGGTGGCTACACCTTC.

V and J are TRBV5-1 and TRBJ1-1, with 8 bases aligning to TRBD1. This CDR3 comprises 16 residues. With 3 bases clipped from V and 0 bases from J, the junction kept 7 bases outside the gene matches. Germline CDR1 SGHRS, CDR2 YFSETQ. In DNA form, the CDR3 reads TGCGCCAGCAGCTCTTGGACAGGGCCGATGAACACTGAAGCTTTCTTT. The encoded protein is CASSSWTGPMNTEAFF.

The chain recombines TRBV6-1 with TRBJ2-7, with TRBD2 matching over 7 bases. Germline V gives CDR1 MNHNS, CDR2 SASEGT. CDR3 length equals 16 residues. J was trimmed by 3 bases and V by 4 bases; bases with no gene match: 12. CDR3 sequence (DNA): TGTGCCAGCAGTGGGTTCATTAGCGGGCAAAGCTACGAGCAGTACTTC. Protein sequence: CASSGFISGQSYEQYF.

The chain carries TRBV30 and TRBJ1-5; D perhaps matches TRBD1 (5 bases). The CDR3 runs 15 residues. Looked up from germline, CDR1 is GTSNPN and CDR2 is SVGIG (reference sequence). The ends were cut back, 2 bases at V and 2 bases at J, with 13 bases in the middle. As DNA, the CDR3 is TGTGCCTGGAGTTCTCGTGGAGGGGGCAATCAGCCCCAGCATTTT. This codes for CAWSSRGGGNQPQHF.

This chain links TRBV28 with TRBJ1-1; 10 bases map to TRBD1. CDR1 and CDR2 (germline): MDHEN, SYDVKM. The CDR3 is 14 residues long. V gave up 1 base and J gave up 8 bases; unmatched junction bases: 4. DNA for the CDR3: TGTGCCAGCAGTTTATTGGAGACAGGGGGCGAAGCTTTCTTT. Residues: CASSLLETGGEAFF.

This chain connects TRBV12-2 to TRBJ1-4; TRBD1, the table's D call, lacks a check against the DNA. TRBV12-2 is reported as a pseudogene. This CDR3 is 23 amino acids long. CDR3 in amino acids: CASRLAGQGAKFRLSATNEKLFF. CDR3 nucleotide sequence: TGTGCAAGTCGCTTAGCGGGACAGGGGGCGAAATTTAGACTGAGTGCAACTAATGAAAAACTGTTTTTT.

The chain links TRBV11-2 to TRBJ2-7, with D unclear. The CDR3 contains 15 residues. Germline assignment: CDR1 SGHAT and CDR2 FQNNGV. The V and J ends lost 5 bases and 5 bases respectively, with 19 bases between them. The CDR3 DNA reads as TGTGCCAGCAGCGCACTTCTTTCTCCGAGGAACGAGCAGTACTTC. This encodes CASSALLSPRNEQYF.

The chain couples TRBV5-5 to TRBJ2-7; TRBD2 matches 7 bases. The CDR3 is 16 amino acids. With V trimmed by 4 bases and J by 2 bases, 12 bases remained unmatched. Germline V gene sequence: CDR1 SGHKS, CDR2 YYEKEE (reference sequence). The CDR3 protein is CASSRFGGDRTYEQYF. Here the CDR3 DNA reads TGTGCCAGCAGCCGCTTTGGGGGGGATAGGACCTACGAGCAGTACTTC.

This chain joins TRBV7-2 and TRBJ2-5, with D perhaps matching TRBD2 (6 bases). This CDR3 is 12 amino acids long. The ends were cut back, 3 bases at V and 7 bases at J, with 9 bases in the middle. Looked up from germline, CDR1 is SGHTA and CDR2 is FQGNSA. CDR3 amino acids: CASSFGGGTQYF. The CDR3, as DNA: TGTGCCAGCAGCTTCGGGGGTGGGACCCAGTACTTC.